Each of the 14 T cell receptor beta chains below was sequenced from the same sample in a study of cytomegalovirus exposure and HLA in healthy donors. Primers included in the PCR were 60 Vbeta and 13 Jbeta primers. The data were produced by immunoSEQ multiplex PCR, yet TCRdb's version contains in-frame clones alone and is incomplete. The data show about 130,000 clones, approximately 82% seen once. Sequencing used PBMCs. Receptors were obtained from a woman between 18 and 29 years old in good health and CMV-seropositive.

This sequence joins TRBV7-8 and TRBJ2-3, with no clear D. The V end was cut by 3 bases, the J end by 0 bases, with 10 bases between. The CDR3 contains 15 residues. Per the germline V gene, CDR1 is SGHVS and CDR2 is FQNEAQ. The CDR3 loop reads CASSFQVPSTDTQYF. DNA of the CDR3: TGTGCCAGCAGCTTCCAGGTTCCGAGCACAGATACGCAGTATTTT.

The CDR3 bases are TGCAGTGCTTACTCGACGGGGGAGCAGTACTTC. Protein sequence: CSAYSTGEQYF. The chain has TRBV20-1 and TRBJ2-7; the D gene is possibly TRBD2 (5 bases). The ends were cut back, 5 bases at V and 7 bases at J, with 12 bases in the middle. The CDR3 totals 11 residues. The germline V gene encodes CDR1 DFQATT and CDR2 SNEGSKA (reference sequence).

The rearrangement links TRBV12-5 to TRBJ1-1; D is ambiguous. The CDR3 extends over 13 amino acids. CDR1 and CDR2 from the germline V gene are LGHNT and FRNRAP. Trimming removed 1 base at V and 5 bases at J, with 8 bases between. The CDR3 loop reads CASGLGLGTEAFF. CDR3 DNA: TGTGCTAGTGGTTTGGGTCTCGGGACTGAAGCTTTCTTT.

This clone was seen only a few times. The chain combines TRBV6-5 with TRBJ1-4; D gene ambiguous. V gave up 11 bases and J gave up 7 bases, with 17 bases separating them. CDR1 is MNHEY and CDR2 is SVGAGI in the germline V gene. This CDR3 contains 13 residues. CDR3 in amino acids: CAVSGRSGEKLFF. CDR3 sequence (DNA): TGTGCCGTAAGCGGAAGGTCGGGTGAAAAACTGTTTTTT.

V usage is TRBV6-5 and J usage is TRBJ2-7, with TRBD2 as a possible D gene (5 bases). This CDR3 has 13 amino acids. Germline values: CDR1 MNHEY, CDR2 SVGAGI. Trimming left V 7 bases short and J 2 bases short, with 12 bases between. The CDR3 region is CASTEPGTYEQYF. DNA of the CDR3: TGTGCCAGCACAGAGCCGGGGACCTACGAGCAGTACTTC.

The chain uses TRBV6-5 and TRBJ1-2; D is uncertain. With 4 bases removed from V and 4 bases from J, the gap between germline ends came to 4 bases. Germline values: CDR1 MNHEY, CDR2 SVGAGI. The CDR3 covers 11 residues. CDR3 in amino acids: CASSSSYGYTF. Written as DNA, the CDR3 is TGTGCCAGCAGTTCATCCTATGGCTACACCTTC.

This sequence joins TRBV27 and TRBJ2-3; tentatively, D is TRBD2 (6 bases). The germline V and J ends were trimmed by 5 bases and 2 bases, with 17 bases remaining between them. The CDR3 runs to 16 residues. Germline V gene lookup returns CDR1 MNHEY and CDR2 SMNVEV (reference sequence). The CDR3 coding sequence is TGTGCCAGCAGTCCCATCGCGGGGATACTCACAGATACGCAGTATTTT. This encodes CASSPIAGILTDTQYF.

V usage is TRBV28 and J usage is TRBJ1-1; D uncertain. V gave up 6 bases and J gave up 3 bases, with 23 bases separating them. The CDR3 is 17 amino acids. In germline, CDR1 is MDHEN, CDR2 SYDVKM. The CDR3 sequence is CASSARAHIGVYTEAFF. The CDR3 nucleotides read TGTGCCAGCAGCGCTAGGGCCCATATCGGGGTATACACTGAAGCTTTCTTT.

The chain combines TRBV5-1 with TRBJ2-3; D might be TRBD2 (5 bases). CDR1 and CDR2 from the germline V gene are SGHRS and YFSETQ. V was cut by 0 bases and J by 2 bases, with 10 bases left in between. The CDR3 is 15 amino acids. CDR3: CASSLEGGPTDTQYF. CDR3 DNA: TGCGCCAGCAGCTTGGAGGGCGGGCCCACAGATACGCAGTATTTT.

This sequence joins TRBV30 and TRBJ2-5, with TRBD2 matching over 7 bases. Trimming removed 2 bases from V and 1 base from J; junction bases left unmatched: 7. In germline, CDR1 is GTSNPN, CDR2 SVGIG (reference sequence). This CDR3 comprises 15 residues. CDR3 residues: CAWSRSGAPQETQYF. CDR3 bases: TGTGCCTGGAGTCGGAGCGGGGCACCCCAAGAGACCCAGTACTTC.

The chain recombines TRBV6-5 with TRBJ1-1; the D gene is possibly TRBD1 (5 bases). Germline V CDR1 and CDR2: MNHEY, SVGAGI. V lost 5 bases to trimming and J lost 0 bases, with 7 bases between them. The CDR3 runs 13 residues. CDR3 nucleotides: TGTGCCAGCAGTACGACAGTGAACACTGAAGCTTTCTTT. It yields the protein CASSTTVNTEAFF.

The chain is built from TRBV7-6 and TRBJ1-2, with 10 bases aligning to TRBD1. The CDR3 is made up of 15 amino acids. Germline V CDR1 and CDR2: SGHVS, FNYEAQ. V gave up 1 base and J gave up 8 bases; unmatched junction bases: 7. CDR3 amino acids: CASSLEETGGGGYTF. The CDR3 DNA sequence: TGTGCCAGCAGCTTAGAGGAGACAGGGGGCGGGGGCTACACCTTC.

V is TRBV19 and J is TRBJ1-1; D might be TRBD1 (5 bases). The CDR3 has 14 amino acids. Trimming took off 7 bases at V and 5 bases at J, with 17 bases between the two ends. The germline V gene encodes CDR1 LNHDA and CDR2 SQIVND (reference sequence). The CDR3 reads CASTPGRGVTEAFF. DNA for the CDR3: TGTGCCAGTACCCCCGGGCGGGGGGTTACTGAAGCTTTCTTT.

DNA for the CDR3: TGTGCCAGCAGTTTTCATGCCGGGACAGGGTTACCGCCAGATACGCAGTATTTT. It translates to CASSFHAGTGLPPDTQYF. The V gene is TRBV28, the J gene TRBJ2-3, with TRBD1 matching over 9 bases. The CDR3 loop spans 18 amino acids. V shed 3 bases and J 4 bases; nucleotides not matched to a gene: 14. The germline CDR1 and CDR2 sequences are MDHEN and SYDVKM.